The clone carrying this T cell receptor (beta chain) has just one count. Its antigen remains unidentified. Only in-frame clones appear in the TCRdb table, and some are missing; sequencing was by immunoSEQ multiplex PCR. The sample yields 950,000 to 1,300,000 clones, 65% to 75% seen once. The source of the sample is a study of shared clonotypes between healthy human individuals. Study background: Used for every donor were three CD4 naive, three CD4 memory, two CD8 naive and one CD8 memory plate. Study-level points and caveats: Collection of samples was limited to blood; tissue repertoires likely differ. In general, naive subsets displayed greater estimated richness than memory subsets did.

After removal of 6 bases from V and 3 bases from J, the junction contained 9 bases not matched to a gene. The CDR3 runs 14 residues. CDR1 SGHRS and CDR2 YFSETQ come from the germline V gene. The sample taken for sequencing was memory CD4+ T cells sorted from blood. As for subset: CD45RA-negative fraction. The rearrangement joins TRBV5-1 to TRBJ2-7, with 7 bases lining up with TRBD1. The sequence came from a man in his late teens or twenties in good health. CDR3 sequence (DNA): TGCGCCAGCACCCCTGACAGGGAACTCTACGAGCAGTACTTC. Protein product: CASTPDRELYEQYF. Based on the CDR3 plus reference TRBV5-1 and TRBJ2-7, the full variable domain is KAGVTQTPRYLIKTRGQQVTLSCSPISGHRSVSWYQQTPGQGLQFLFEYFSETQRNKGNFPGRFSGRQFSNSRSEMNVSTLELGDSALYLCASTPDRELYEQYFGPGTRLTVT.